A single sample is the source of the 6 T cell receptor beta chains below, sequenced in a study of cytotoxic CD8 clonotypes in ibrutinib-treated CLL. Sequencing was performed with immunoSEQ multiplex PCR; in TCRdb, only in-frame clones are kept and a portion is missing. The table records 150,000 or so clones, approximately 77% of them present only once. Sample: PBMCs, taken after 12 months of ibrutinib treatment. These receptors were taken from a human donor with chronic lymphocytic leukemia.

This chain joins TRBV5-6 and TRBJ2-7; D is uncertain. Germline V gives CDR1 SGHDT, CDR2 YYEEEE. CDR3 length: 12 amino acids. V shed 2 bases and J shed 2 bases, with 5 bases lying between them. CDR3 sequence: CASSFTPYEQYF. The CDR3 DNA reads as TGTGCCAGCAGCTTCACGCCCTACGAGCAGTACTTC.

This clone has only a few counts. The chain employs TRBV28 and TRBJ1-5, with 7 bases aligning to TRBD1. CDR3 length equals 16 residues. V was clipped by 5 bases and J by 5 bases; unmatched bases: 12. Germline-derived CDR1 and CDR2 are MDHEN and SYDVKM. This chain's CDR3 is CASSLRRGTDYQPQHF. The CDR3 nucleotides read TGTGCCAGCAGTCTCCGCCGAGGGACAGATTATCAGCCCCAGCATTTT.

The rearrangement joins TRBV27 to TRBJ2-1; D is possibly TRBD1 (5 bases). The CDR3 is 16 amino acids. V dropped 3 bases and J dropped 4 bases, with 16 bases sitting between them. Germline CDR1 reads MNHEY; CDR2 reads SMNVEV (reference sequence). CDR3 amino acids: CASSFTQGNLYNEQFF. In nucleotides, the CDR3 is TGTGCCAGCAGTTTCACCCAGGGAAACCTTTACAATGAGCAGTTCTTC.

The rearrangement links TRBV9 to TRBJ2-1; D is unclear. The CDR3 consists of 13 residues. Deletions cut 1 base from V and 6 bases from J, with 8 bases between. CDR1 and CDR2 from the germline V gene are SGDLS and YYNGEE. CDR3 in DNA: TGTGCCAGCAGCGTACGACTGTTCAATGAGCAGTTCTTC. Residues: CASSVRLFNEQFF.

This chain links TRBV5-1 with TRBJ2-3; TRBD1 aligns across 7 bases. The CDR3 covers 16 residues. V trimming: 0 bases; J trimming: 2 bases; junction bases outside the gene matches: 6. Germline V gives CDR1 SGHRS, CDR2 YFSETQ. CDR3 DNA sequence: TGCGCCAGCAGCTTGGGTAAGGGGGCCGTCACAGATACGCAGTATTTT. This encodes CASSLGKGAVTDTQYF.

The chain recombines TRBV10-3 with TRBJ2-7; D is unresolved. Germline V gene sequence: CDR1 ENHRY, CDR2 SYGVKD. The CDR3 length is 15 residues. Trimming removed 0 bases at V and 7 bases at J, with 16 bases between. The CDR3 nucleotides read TGTGCCATCAGTGAGTCGGTTGGGCTACCCGTGGAGCAGTACTTC. Translating it yields CAISESVGLPVEQYF.